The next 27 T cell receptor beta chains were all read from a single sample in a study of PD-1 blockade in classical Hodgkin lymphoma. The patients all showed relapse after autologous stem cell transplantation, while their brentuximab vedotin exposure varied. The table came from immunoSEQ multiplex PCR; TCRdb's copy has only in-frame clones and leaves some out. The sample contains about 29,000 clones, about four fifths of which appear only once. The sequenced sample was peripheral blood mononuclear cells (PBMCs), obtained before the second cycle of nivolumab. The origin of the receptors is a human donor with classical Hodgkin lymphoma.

The chain's CDR3 is CASSLQITDTQYF. The DNA of the CDR3 is TGTGCCAGCAGCTTACAGATCACAGATACGCAGTATTTT. This chain joins TRBV7-2 and TRBJ2-3; D not resolved. The CDR3 runs to 13 residues. CDR1 is SGHTA and CDR2 is FQGNSA in the germline V gene. V was pared by 2 bases and J by 2 bases, with 5 bases between. The full variable domain, completed using reference TRBV7-2 and TRBJ2-3, is GAGVSQSPSNKVTEKGKDVELRCDPISGHTALYWYRQSLGQGLEFLIYFQGNSAPDKSGLPSDRFSAERTGGSVSTLTIQRTQQEDSAVYLCASSLQITDTQYFGPGTRLTVL.

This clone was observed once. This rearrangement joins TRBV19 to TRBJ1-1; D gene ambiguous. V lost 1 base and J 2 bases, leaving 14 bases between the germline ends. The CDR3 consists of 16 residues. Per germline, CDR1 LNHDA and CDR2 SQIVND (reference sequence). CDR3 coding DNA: TGTGCCAGTAGTATAGTAGGTCGAAATCCTAACACTGAAGCTTTCTTT. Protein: CASSIVGRNPNTEAFF. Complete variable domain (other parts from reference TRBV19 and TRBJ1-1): DGGITQSPKYLFRKEGQNVTLSCEQNLNHDAMYWYRQDPGQGLRLIYYSQIVNDFQKGDIAEGYSVSREKKESFPLTVTSAQKNPTAFYLCASSIVGRNPNTEAFFGQGTRLTVV.

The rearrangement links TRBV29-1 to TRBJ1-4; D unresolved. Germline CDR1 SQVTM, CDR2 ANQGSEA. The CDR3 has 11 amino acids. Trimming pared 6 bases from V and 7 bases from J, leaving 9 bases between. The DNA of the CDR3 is TGCAGCGTCCCCCGGGGTGAAAAACTGTTTTTT. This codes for CSVPRGEKLFF.

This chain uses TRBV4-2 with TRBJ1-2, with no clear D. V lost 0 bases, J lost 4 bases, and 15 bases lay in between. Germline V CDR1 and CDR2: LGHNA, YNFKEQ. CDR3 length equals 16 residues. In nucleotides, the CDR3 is TGTGCCAGCAGCCAAGATAATGCGGCGGACTCCTATGGCTACACCTTC. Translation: CASSQDNAADSYGYTF.

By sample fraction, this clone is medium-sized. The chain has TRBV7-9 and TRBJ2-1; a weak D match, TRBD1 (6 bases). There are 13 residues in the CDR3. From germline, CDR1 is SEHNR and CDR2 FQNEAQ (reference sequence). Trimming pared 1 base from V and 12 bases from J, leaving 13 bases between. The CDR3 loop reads CASSLESQGPQFF. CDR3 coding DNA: TGTGCCAGCAGCTTAGAGTCACAGGGTCCGCAGTTCTTC.

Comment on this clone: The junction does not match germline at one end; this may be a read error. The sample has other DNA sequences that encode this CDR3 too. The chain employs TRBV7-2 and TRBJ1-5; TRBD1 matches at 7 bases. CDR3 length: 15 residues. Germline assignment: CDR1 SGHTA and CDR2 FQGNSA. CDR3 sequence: CASSLVTGGNQPQHF. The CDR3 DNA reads TGCGCCAGCAGCCTCGTTACAGGGGGCAATCAGCCCCAGCATTTT.

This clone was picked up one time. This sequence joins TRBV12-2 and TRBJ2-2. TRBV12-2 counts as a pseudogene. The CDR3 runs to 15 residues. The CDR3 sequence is CASRFRRRHTGELFF. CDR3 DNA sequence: TGTGCAAGTCGCTTCCGCCGACGTCACACCGGGGAGCTGTTTTTT.

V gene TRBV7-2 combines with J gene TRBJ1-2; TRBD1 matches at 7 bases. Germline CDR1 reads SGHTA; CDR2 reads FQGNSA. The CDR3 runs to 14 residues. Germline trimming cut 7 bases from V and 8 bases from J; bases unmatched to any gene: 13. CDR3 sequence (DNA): TGTGCCAGCACCCCCGGGCTAGGGGGCATAGGCTACACCTTC. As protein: CASTPGLGGIGYTF. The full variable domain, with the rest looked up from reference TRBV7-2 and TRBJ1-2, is GAGVSQSPSNKVTEKGKDVELRCDPISGHTALYWYRQSLGQGLEFLIYFQGNSAPDKSGLPSDRFSAERTGGSVSTLTIQRTQQEDSAVYLCASTPGLGGIGYTFGSGTRLTVV.

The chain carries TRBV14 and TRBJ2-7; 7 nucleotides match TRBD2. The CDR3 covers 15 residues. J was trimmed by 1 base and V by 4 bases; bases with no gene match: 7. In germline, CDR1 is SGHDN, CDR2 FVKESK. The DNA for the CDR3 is TGTGCCAGCAGCCCCTGGGCTAGCGGATCCTACGAGCAGTACTTC. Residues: CASSPWASGSYEQYF.

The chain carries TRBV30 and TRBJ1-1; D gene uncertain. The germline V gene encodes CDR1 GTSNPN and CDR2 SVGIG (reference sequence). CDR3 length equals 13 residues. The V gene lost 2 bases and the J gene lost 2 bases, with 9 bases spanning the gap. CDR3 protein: CAWSRPGNTEAFF. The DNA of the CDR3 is TGTGCCTGGAGTCGCCCAGGAAACACTGAAGCTTTCTTT.

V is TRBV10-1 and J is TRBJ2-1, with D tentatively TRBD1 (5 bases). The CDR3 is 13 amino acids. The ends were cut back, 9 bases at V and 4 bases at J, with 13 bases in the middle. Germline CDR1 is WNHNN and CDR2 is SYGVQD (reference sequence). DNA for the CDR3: TGCGCCAGAAGAATACACAGGTACAATGAGCAGTTCTTC. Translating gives CARRIHRYNEQFF.

CDR3 in DNA: TGTGCCAGCAGCGAGACAGGGGGCCCCAGTCAGCCCCAGCATTTT. Translation gives CASSETGGPSQPQHF. The rearrangement uses TRBV11-3 and TRBJ1-5; 10 bases are a match to TRBD1. CDR3 size: 15 residues. V was pared by 5 bases and J by 6 bases, with 7 bases of the junction left unmatched. From germline, CDR1 is SGHNT and CDR2 YENEEA.

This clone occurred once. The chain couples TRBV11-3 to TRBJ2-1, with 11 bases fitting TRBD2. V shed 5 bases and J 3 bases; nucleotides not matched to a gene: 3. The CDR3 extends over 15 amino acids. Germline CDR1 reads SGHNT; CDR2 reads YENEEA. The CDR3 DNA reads TGTGCCAGCAGCGCGGGACTAGCGGACTACAATGAGCAGTTCTTC. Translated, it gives CASSAGLADYNEQFF.

The DNA for the CDR3 is TGTGCCAGCAGCTGGGAACCGACAGGGCCTCTGAACACCGGGGAGCTGTTTTTT. It is translated as CASSWEPTGPLNTGELFF. The chain is built from TRBV5-4 and TRBJ2-2; 7 positions match TRBD1. With V trimmed by 3 bases and J by 1 base, 12 bases remained unmatched. This CDR3 contains 18 residues. The germline V gene has CDR1 SGHNT and CDR2 YYREEE (reference sequence).

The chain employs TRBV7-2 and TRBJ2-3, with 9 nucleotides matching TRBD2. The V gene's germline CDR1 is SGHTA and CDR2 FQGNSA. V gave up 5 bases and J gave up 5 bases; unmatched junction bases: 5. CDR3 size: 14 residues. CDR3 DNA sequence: TGTGCCAGCAGCCAGACTAGCGGTGGAGATACGCAGTATTTT. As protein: CASSQTSGGDTQYF. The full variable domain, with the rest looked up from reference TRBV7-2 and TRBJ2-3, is GAGVSQSPSNKVTEKGKDVELRCDPISGHTALYWYRQSLGQGLEFLIYFQGNSAPDKSGLPSDRFSAERTGGSVSTLTIQRTQQEDSAVYLCASSQTSGGDTQYFGPGTRLTVL.

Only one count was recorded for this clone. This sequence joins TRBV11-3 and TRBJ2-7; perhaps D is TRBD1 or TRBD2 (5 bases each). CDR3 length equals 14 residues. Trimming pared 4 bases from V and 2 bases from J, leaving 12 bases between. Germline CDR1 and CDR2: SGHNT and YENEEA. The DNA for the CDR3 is TGTGCCAGCAGCTCCGACAGCGGTGCCTACGAGCAGTACTTC. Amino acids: CASSSDSGAYEQYF.

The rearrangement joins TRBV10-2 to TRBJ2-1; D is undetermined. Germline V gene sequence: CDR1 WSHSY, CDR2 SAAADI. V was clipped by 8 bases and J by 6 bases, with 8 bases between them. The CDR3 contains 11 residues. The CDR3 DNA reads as TGCGCCAGCCACAACTTCAATGAGCAGTTCTTC. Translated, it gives CASHNFNEQFF.

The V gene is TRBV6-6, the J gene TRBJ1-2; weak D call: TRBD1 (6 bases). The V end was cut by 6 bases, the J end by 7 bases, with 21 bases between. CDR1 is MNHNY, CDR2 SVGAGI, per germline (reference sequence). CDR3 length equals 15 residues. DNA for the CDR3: TGTGCCAGCAGCGAGACAGGCCCCACAGCATCTGGCTACACCTTC. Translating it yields CASSETGPTASGYTF.

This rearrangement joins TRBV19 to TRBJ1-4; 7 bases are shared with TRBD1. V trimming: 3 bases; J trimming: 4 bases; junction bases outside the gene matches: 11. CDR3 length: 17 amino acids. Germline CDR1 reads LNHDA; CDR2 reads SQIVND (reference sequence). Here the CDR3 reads CASSMGQGVGINEKLFF. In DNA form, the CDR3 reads TGTGCCAGTAGTATGGGGCAGGGGGTCGGAATTAATGAAAAACTGTTTTTT.

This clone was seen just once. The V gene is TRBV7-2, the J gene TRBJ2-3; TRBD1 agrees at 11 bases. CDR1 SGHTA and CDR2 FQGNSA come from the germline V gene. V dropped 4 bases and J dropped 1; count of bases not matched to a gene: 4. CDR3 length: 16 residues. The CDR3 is CASSSWTGGGTDTQYF. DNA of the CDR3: TGTGCCAGCAGCTCCTGGACAGGGGGCGGCACAGATACGCAGTATTTT.

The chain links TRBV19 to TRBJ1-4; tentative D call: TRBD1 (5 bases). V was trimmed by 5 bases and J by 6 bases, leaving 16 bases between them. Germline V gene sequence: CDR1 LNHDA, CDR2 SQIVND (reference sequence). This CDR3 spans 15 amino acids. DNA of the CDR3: TGTGCCAGTAGTCCCCTAGTGGGGGGAGATGAAAAACTGTTTTTT. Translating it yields CASSPLVGGDEKLFF.

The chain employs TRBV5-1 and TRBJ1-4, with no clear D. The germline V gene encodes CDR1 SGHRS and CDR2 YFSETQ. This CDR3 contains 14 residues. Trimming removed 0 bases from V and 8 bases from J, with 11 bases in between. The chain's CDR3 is CASSLGASGEKLFF. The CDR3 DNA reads TGCGCCAGCAGCTTGGGGGCGTCCGGAGAAAAACTGTTTTTT.

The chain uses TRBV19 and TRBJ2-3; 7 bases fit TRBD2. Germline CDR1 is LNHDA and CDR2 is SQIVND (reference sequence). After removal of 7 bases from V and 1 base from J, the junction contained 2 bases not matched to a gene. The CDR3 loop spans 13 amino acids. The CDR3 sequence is CASMAGGTDTQYF. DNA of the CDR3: TGTGCCAGTATGGCGGGAGGCACAGATACGCAGTATTTT.

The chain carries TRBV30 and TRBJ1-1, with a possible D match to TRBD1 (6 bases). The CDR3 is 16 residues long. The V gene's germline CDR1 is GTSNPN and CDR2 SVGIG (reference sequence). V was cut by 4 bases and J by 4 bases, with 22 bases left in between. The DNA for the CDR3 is TGTGCCTGGACCCTAAACACGAGGGGGTCGGGCACTGAAGCTTTCTTT. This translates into CAWTLNTRGSGTEAFF.

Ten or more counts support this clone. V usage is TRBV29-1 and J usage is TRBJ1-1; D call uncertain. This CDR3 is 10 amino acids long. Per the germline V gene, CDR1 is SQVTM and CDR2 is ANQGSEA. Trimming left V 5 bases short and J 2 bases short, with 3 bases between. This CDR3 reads CSVFNTEAFF. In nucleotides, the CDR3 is TGCAGCGTTTTTAACACTGAAGCTTTCTTT.

The CDR3 is CASSEAGSSYEQYF. For the CDR3, the DNA is TGTGCCAGCAGTGAAGCAGGGTCCTCCTACGAGCAGTACTTC. The genes are TRBV25-1 and TRBJ2-7, with D possibly being TRBD1 (5 bases). The CDR3 sequence is 14 residues long. The germline CDR1 and CDR2 sequences are MGHDK and SYGVNS. Trimming shortened V by 2 bases and J by 0 bases, and 8 bases separated the two germline ends.

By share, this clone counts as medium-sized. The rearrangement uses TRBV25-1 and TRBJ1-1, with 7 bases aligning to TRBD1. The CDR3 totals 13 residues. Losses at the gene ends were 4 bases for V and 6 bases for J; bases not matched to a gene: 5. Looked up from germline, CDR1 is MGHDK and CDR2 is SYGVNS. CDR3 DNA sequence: TGTGCCAGCAGTGCCCAGGGGGGGGCTGAAGCTTTCTTT. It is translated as CASSAQGGAEAFF.